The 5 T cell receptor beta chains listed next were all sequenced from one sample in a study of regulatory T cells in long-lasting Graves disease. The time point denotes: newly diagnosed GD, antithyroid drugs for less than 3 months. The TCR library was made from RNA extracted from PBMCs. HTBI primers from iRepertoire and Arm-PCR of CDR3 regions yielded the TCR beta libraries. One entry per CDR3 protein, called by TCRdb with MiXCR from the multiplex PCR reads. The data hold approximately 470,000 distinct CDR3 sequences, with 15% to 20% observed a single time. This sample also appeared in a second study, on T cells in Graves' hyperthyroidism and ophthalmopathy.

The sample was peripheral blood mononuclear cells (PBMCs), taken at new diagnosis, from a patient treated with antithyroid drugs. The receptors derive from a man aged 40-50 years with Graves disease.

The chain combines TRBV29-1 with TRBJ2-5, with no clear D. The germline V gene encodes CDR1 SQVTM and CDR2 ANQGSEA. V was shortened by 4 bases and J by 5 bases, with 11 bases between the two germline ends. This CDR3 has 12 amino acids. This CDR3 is CSVGGLWETQYF. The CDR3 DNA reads TGCAGCGTTGGGGGTCTTTGGGAGACCCAGTACTTC.

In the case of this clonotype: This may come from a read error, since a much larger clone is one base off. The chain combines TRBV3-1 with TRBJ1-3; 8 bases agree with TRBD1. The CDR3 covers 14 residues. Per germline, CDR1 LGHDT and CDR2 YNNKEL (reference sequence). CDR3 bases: TGTGCCAGCGGGCAGGGGGCGGGAGGAAACATCATATATTTT. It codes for CASGQGAGGNIIYF.

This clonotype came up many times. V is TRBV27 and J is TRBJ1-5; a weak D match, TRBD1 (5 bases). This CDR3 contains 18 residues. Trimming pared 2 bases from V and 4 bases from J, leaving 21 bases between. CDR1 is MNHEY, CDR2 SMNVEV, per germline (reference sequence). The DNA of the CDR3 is TGTGCCAGCAGTTTAACCGGGGTTAGGATGGGGCGTAATCAGCCCCAGCATTTT. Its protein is CASSLTGVRMGRNQPQHF.

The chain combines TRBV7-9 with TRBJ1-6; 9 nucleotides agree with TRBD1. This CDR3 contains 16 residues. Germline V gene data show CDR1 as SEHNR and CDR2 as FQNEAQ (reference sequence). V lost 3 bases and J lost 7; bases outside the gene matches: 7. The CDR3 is CASSFGTGLSNSPLHF. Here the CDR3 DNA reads TGTGCCAGCAGCTTTGGGACAGGGTTAAGCAATTCACCCCTCCACTTT. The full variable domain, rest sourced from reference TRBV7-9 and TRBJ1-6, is DTGVSQNPRHKITKRGQNVTFRCDPISEHNRLYWYRQTLGQGPEFLTYFQNEAQLEKSRLLSDRFSAERPKGSFSTLEIQRTEQGDSAMYLCASSFGTGLSNSPLHFGNGTRLTVT.

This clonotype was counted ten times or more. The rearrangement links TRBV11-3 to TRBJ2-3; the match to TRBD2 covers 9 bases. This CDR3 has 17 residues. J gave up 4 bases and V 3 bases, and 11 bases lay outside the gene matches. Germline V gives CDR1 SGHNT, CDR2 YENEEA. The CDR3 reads CASSFGASGTEADTQYF. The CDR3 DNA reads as TGTGCCAGCAGCTTCGGGGCTAGCGGGACCGAGGCAGATACGCAGTATTTT.